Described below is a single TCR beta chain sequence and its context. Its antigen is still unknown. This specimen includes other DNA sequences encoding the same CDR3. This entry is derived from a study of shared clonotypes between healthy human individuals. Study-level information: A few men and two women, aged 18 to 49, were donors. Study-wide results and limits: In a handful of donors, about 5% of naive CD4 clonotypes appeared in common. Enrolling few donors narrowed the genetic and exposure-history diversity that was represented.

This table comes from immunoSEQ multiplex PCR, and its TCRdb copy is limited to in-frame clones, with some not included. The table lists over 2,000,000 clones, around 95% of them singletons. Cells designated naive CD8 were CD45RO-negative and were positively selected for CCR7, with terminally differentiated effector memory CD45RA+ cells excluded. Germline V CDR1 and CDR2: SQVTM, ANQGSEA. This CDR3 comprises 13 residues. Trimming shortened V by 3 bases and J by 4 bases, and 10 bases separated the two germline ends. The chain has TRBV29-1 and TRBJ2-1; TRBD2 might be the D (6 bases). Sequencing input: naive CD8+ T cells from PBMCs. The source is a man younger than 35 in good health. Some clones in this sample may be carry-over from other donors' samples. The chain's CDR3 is CSVDGGSYNEQFF. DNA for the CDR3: TGCAGCGTTGACGGGGGATCTTACAATGAGCAGTTCTTC.